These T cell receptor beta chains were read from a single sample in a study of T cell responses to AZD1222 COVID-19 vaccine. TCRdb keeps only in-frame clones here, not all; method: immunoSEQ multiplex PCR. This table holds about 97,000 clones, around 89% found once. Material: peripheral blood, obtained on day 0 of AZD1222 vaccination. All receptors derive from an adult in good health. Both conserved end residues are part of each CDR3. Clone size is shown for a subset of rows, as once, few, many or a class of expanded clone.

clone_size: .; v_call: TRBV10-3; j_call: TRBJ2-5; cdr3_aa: CAISPGGTETQYF
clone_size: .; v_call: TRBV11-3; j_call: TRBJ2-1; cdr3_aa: CASSLGLRTTDEQFF
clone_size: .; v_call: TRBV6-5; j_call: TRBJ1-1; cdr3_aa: CASSLDGYTEAFF
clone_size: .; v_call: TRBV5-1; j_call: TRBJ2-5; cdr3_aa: CASSSRGTIQETQYF
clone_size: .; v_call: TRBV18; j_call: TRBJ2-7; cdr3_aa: CASSGRDRRIYSYEQYF
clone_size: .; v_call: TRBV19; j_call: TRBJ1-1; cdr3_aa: CASSMSGLSTEAFF
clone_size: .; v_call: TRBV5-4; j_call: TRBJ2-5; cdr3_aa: CASSPGGTGPTLGETQYF
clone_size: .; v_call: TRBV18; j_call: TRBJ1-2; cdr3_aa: CASSLGTGARYGYTF
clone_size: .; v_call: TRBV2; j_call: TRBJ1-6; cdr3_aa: CAINSGGIRSPLHF
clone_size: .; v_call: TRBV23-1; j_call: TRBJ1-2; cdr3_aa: CASRVGGRHPYGYTF
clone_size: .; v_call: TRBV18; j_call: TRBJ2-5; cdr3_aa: CASSPGETQYF
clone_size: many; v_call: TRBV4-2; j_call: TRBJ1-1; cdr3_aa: CASSQEAALNTEAFF
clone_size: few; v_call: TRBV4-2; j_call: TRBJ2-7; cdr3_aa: CASSQDDRAYEQYF
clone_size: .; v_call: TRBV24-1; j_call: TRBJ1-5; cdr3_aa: CATSDPRDAYSNQPQHF
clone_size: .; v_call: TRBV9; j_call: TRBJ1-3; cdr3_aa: CASSDGGGGLSGNTIYF
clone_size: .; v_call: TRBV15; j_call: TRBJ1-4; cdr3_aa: CATSRGGNEKLFF
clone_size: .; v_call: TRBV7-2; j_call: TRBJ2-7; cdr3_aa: CASSRDRGRYEQYF
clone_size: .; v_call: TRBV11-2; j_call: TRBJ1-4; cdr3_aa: CASSHRRGRSNEKLFF
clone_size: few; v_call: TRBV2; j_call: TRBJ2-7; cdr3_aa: CASRRSGTSGAYEQYF
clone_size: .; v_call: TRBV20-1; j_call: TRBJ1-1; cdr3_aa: CSASRQRNTEAFF
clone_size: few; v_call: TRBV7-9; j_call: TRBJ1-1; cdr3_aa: CASTLGQLNTEAFF
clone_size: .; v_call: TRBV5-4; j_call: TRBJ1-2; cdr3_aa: CASSSPTGSVYGYTF
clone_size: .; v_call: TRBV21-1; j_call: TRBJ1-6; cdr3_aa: CASSKFCLIYPLHF
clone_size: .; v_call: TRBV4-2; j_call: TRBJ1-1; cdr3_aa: CASSQESGGFEAFF
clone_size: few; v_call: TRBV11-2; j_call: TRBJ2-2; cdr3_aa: CASSSRRDANTGELFF
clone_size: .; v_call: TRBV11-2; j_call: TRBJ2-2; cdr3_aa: CASSGAVGTGGTGELFF
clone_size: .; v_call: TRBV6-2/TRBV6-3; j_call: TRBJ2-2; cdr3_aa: CASSYSFTGELFF
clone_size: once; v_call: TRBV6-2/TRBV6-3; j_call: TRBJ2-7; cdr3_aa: CASSYNPRLAGSYEQYF
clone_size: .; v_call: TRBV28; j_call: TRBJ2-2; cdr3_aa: CASSPQSLNTGELFF
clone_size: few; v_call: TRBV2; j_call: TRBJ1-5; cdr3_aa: CASSERQLSNQPQHF
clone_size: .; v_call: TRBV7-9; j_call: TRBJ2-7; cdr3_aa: CASGLAGPYEQYF
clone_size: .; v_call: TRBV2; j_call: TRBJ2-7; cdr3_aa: CATQRERYEQYF
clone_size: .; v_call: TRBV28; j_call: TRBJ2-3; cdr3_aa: CASSFSSTDTQYF
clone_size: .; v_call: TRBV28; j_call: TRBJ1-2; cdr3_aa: CASSPDRKNYGYTF
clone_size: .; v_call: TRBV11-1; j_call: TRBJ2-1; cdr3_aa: CASSFSAGGGNEQFF
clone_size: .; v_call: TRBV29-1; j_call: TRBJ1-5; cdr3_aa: CSVAESGNQPQHF
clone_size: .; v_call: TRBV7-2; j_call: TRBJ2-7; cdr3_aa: CASSLVRLGSYEQYF
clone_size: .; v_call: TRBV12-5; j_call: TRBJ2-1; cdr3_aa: CASGPGLPHRNEQFF
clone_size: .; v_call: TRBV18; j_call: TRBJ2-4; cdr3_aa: CASSPGDRIQYF
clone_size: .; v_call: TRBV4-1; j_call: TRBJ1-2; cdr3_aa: CASTLGVDPNYGYTF
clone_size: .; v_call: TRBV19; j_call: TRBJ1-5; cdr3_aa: CASTGTGSNQPQHF
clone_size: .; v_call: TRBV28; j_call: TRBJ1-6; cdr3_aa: CASSIRRNNSPLHF
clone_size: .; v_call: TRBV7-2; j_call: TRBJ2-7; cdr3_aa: CASSLAGTLGGEQYF
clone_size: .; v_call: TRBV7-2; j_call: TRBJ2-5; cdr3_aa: CASSSGLFQETQYF
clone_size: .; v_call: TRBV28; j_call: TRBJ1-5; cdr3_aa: CASSLREPQHF
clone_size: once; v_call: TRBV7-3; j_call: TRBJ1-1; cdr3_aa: CASSSHGGRYTEAFF
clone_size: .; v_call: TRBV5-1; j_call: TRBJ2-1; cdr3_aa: CASSLGGRDNEQFF
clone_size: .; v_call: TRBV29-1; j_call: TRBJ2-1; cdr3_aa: CSVEDFRQGYEQFF
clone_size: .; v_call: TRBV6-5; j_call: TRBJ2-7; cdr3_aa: CASSPLAGDDYEQYF
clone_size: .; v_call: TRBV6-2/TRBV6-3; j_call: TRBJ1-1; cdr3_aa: CASSLTMKRTEAFF
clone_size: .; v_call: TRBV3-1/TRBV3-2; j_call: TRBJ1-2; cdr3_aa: CASSHRDIHRYGYTF
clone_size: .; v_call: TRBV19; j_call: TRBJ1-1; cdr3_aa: CASRGPNTEAFF
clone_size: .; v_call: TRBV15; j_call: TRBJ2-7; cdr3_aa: CATSRDGYEQYF
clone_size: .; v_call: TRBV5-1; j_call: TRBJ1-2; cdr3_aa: CASRPRVPDGYTF
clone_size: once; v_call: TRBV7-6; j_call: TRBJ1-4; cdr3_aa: CASSPREGGLGEKLFF